What follows are 14 T cell receptor beta chains derived from one specimen sequenced in a study of T cells in Graves' hyperthyroidism and ophthalmopathy. Researchers amplified the TCR beta CDR3 regions from RNA transcripts. During a first-round RT-PCR of the TCR CDR3, the HTBI primer set was used. TCRdb reanalysed the multiplex PCR reads using MiXCR and keeps one entry per CDR3 protein. The repertoire includes about 350,000 distinct CDR3 sequences, under 20% of them detected once, and 3.7% sits in the top ten. Sequenced sample: blood. The receptors stem from a woman under 30 with Graves' hyperthyroidism.

This clonotype was counted a few times. V usage is TRBV6-1 and J usage is TRBJ1-5; the match to TRBD1 covers 10 bases. This CDR3 has 15 residues. From germline, CDR1 is MNHNS and CDR2 SASEGT. V lost 5 bases, J lost 3 bases, and 4 bases stayed unmatched. The CDR3 loop reads CASSTGTGANQPQHF. CDR3 sequence (DNA): TGTGCCAGCAGTACCGGGACAGGGGCCAATCAGCCCCAGCATTTT.

This clonotype showed up many times. This sequence joins TRBV5-1 and TRBJ1-1; tentatively, D is TRBD1 (6 bases). V was shortened by 4 bases and J by 3 bases, with 16 bases between the two germline ends. CDR1 SGHRS and CDR2 YFSETQ come from the germline V gene. CDR3 size: 15 residues. CDR3 DNA sequence: TGCGCCAGCAGCGTGGGACAAGGAAGGGACACTGAAGCTTTCTTT. Amino acid sequence: CASSVGQGRDTEAFF. Looking up the rest from reference TRBV5-1 and TRBJ1-1 gives the full variable domain: KAGVTQTPRYLIKTRGQQVTLSCSPISGHRSVSWYQQTPGQGLQFLFEYFSETQRNKGNFPGRFSGRQFSNSRSEMNVSTLELGDSALYLCASSVGQGRDTEAFFGQGTRLTVV.

This clonotype occurred many times. The gene calls are TRBV4-1 and TRBJ1-1; D gene unclear. Trimming pared 1 base from V and 2 bases from J, leaving 11 bases between. Germline V gene lookup returns CDR1 MGHRA and CDR2 YSYEKL. The CDR3 covers 15 residues. CDR3 bases: TGCGCCAGCAGCCAAGTACGAGAGGGAAACACTGAAGCTTTCTTT. This codes for CASSQVREGNTEAFF.

The chain carries TRBV3-1 and TRBJ2-2; 13 nucleotides match TRBD2. The germline gives CDR1 LGHDT, CDR2 YNNKEL (reference sequence). The ends lost 3 bases at V and 3 bases at J; junction bases unmatched: 10. The CDR3 runs to 19 residues. CDR3 residues: CASSHYGRTSGGDTGELFF. CDR3 in DNA: TGTGCCAGCAGCCATTACGGGAGGACTAGCGGGGGAGACACCGGGGAGCTGTTTTTT.

This rearrangement joins TRBV20-1 to TRBJ2-7; D not resolved. Trimming pared 0 bases from V and 0 bases from J, leaving 12 bases between. The germline gives CDR1 DFQATT, CDR2 SNEGSKA (reference sequence). This CDR3 contains 15 residues. The CDR3 loop reads CSAREWRSSSYEQYF. CDR3 coding DNA: TGCAGTGCTAGAGAGTGGCGTTCGAGCTCCTACGAGCAGTACTTC.

This clonotype was recorded many times. The chain has TRBV2 and TRBJ1-5; D gene unclear. Deletions cut 5 bases from V and 5 bases from J, with 10 bases between. This CDR3 contains 13 residues. The germline V gene has CDR1 SNHLY and CDR2 FYNNEI. CDR3 DNA sequence: TGTGCCAGCAGTTATGAGGGTCATCAGCCCCAGCATTTT. Residues: CASSYEGHQPQHF.

The rearrangement joins TRBV24-1 to TRBJ1-3, with TRBD1 matching over 7 bases. In germline, CDR1 is KGHDR, CDR2 SFDVKD. The V gene end was trimmed by 9 bases and the J gene end by 2 bases; junction bases not matched to a gene: 21. CDR3 length: 19 residues. CDR3 DNA: TGTGCCACCGGGTGGACAGGACGTTACTTCAACTCCACTGGAAACACCATATATTTT. Protein product: CATGWTGRYFNSTGNTIYF.

This clonotype was seen at least ten times. The chain uses TRBV7-9 and TRBJ2-2; D is undetermined. V lost 5 bases and J lost 3, with 10 bases in between. The CDR3 runs 14 residues. Germline V gives CDR1 SEHNR, CDR2 FQNEAQ (reference sequence). The CDR3 is CASSPTEYTGELFF. CDR3 nucleotide sequence: TGTGCCAGCAGCCCCACTGAGTACACCGGGGAGCTGTTTTTT.

The chain has TRBV28 and TRBJ2-7; D is perhaps TRBD2 (7 bases). CDR1 and CDR2 (germline): MDHEN, SYDVKM. This CDR3 region has 15 residues. Deletions cut 4 bases from V and 3 bases from J, with 16 bases between. CDR3 loop: CASSSTGGGDYEQYF. The CDR3 DNA reads as TGTGCCAGCAGTTCAACGGGGGGCGGGGACTACGAGCAGTACTTC.

This clonotype was picked up many times. The chain links TRBV12-3 or TRBV12-4 to TRBJ1-2; no definite D call. This CDR3 region has 14 residues. Deletions cut 7 bases from V and 2 bases from J, with 14 bases between. The CDR3 DNA follows: TGTGCCAGCACGACTTCTGCAGGAAACTATGGCTACACCTTC. Protein product: CASTTSAGNYGYTF.

This clonotype was observed at least ten times. The CDR3 protein is CASRENLGIRNGYTF. The CDR3 nucleotides read TGTGCCAGCAGAGAAAACCTGGGCATTCGGAATGGCTACACCTTC. This chain joins TRBV3-1 and TRBJ1-2; no definite D call. This CDR3 has 15 amino acids. Germline CDR1 reads LGHDT; CDR2 reads YNNKEL (reference sequence). V lost 6 bases, J lost 6 bases, and 20 bases lay in between.

In its sample, this clonotype was seen many times. J is TRBJ2-5 and V is TRBV5-1; 8 bases agree with TRBD1. The germline CDR1 and CDR2 sequences are SGHRS and YFSETQ. Germline trimming cut 0 bases from V and 1 base from J; bases unmatched to any gene: 2. This CDR3 has 15 residues. DNA of the CDR3: TGCGCCAGCAGCTTGGGGGACAGGACCCAAGAGACCCAGTACTTC. Its protein is CASSLGDRTQETQYF.

This clonotype was detected many times. This chain links TRBV9 with TRBJ2-5, with 11 bases aligning to TRBD2. V trimming: 3 bases; J trimming: 5 bases; junction bases outside the gene matches: 6. Germline lookup yields CDR1 SGDLS and CDR2 YYNGEE. The CDR3 is made up of 15 amino acids. Written as DNA, the CDR3 is TGTGCCAGCAGCGCTTCTATAGCGGGGGGGGAGACCCAGTACTTC. This gives the protein CASSASIAGGETQYF.

This clonotype was recorded many times. The V and J genes are TRBV6-5 and TRBJ1-1; D uncertain. This CDR3 contains 13 residues. V was trimmed by 0 bases and J by 4 bases, leaving 6 bases between them. From germline, CDR1 is MNHEY and CDR2 SVGAGI. CDR3 loop: CASSYSRVTEAFF. The CDR3 coding sequence is TGTGCCAGCAGTTACTCGAGGGTCACTGAAGCTTTCTTT.